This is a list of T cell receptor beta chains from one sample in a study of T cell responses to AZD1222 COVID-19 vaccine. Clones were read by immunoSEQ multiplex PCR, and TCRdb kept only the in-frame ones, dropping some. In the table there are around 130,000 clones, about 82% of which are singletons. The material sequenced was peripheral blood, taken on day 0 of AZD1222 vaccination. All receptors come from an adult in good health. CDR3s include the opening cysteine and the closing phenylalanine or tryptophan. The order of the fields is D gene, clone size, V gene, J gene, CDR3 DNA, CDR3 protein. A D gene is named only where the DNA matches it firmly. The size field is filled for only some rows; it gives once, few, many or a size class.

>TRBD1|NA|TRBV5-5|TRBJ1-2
TGTGCCAGCAGCTTTTCCTCGGCGTCAGGGGGTAATTATGGCTACACCTTC
CASSFSSASGGNYGYTF
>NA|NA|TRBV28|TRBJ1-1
TGTGCCAGCAGTTATACAGGAGGCAAGCACACTGAAGCTTTCTTT
CASSYTGGKHTEAFF
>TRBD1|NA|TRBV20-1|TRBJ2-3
TGCAGTGCAAGTGGGACAGGGTGGGCCACAGATACGCAGTATTTT
CSASGTGWATDTQYF
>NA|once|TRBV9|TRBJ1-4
TGTGCCAGCAGCGCCAATAATGAAAAACTGTTTTTT
CASSANNEKLFF
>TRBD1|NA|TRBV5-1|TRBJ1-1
TGCGCCAGCAGCGTACTGGGACAGGGGGGCACTGAAGCTTTCTTT
CASSVLGQGGTEAFF
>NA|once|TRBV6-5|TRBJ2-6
TGTGCCAGCAGTTACGGGGGCTCTGGGGCCAACGTCCTGACTTTC
CASSYGGSGANVLTF
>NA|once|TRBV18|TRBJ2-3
TGTGCCAGCTCTCAGAATAGCGGCAGCACAGATACGCAGTATTTT
CASSQNSGSTDTQYF
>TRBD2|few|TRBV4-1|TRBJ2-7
TGCGCCAGCAGCCAGCGGACTAGCGGGAGCTACGAGCAGTACTTC
CASSQRTSGSYEQYF
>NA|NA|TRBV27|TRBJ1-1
TGTGCCAGCAGTTGGGCCAATACCGGGAACACTGAAGCTTTCTTT
CASSWANTGNTEAFF
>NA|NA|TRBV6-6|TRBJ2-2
TGTGCCAGCACCTTTCAGGGGTCAGCGCACACCGGGGAGCTGTTTTTT
CASTFQGSAHTGELFF
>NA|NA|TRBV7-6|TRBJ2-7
TGTGCCAGCAGCCCCGGGAGGGGGCCGGCTTACGAGCAGTACTTC
CASSPGRGPAYEQYF
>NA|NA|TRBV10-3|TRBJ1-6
TGTGCCATGCTCGGGCGTTCCGTGGATTCACCCCTCCACTTT
CAMLGRSVDSPLHF
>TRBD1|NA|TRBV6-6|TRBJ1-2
TGTGCCAGCAGTTCTGGACAGGGCGAATATGGCTACACCTTC
CASSSGQGEYGYTF
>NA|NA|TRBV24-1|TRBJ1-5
TGTGCCACCAGTGACCGATGGACGAGTCAGCCCCAGCATTTT
CATSDRWTSQPQHF
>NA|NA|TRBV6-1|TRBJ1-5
TGTGCCAGCAGTGAAGCATGGGGGGCGGGCCAGCCCCAGCATTTT
CASSEAWGAGQPQHF
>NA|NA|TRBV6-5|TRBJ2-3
TGTGCCACCAGCGTTACTAGGGGTGACCGAGATACGCAGTATTTT
CATSVTRGDRDTQYF
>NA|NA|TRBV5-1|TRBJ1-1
TGCGCCAGCAGCTCGACGGACCCGCTGCTCTCCAAGAACACTGAAGCTTTCTTT
CASSSTDPLLSKNTEAFF
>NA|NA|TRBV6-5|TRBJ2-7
TGTGCCAGCAGCCACTCCACGGGTACTGGCGAGCAGTACTTC
CASSHSTGTGEQYF
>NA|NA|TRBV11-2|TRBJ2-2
TGTGCCAGCAGCTGGGGATATAGCCCCGGGGAGCTGTTTTTT
CASSWGYSPGELFF
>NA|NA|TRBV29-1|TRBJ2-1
TGCAGCGTTGAGACTCGGCGGGATGAGCGTGAGCAGTTCTTC
CSVETRRDEREQFF
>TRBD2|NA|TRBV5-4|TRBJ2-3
TGTGCCAGCAGCTTTAAGCGGGAGACGCAGTATTTT
CASSFKRETQYF
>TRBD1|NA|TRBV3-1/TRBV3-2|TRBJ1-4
TGTGCCAGCAGCCAAGGTCGGGACAGCTTTGAAAAACTGTTTTTT
CASSQGRDSFEKLFF
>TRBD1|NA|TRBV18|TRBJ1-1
TGTGCCAGCTCACCAGGGACAGGGGATGAAGCTTTCTTT
CASSPGTGDEAFF